The 10 T cell receptor beta chains listed next were all sequenced from one sample in a study of cytomegalovirus exposure and HLA in healthy donors. Some clones are missing from TCRdb's copy, which holds only in-frame ones; the method was immunoSEQ multiplex PCR. Of about 150,000 clones in the sample, about 86% were seen once. Sequences were obtained from PBMCs. The receptors were sampled from a human donor in good health.

CDR3 sequence (DNA): TGTGCCAGCAGTTGGTCACAGGGGGTCGGTGGCTACACCTTC. This codes for CASSWSQGVGGYTF. J is TRBJ1-2 and V is TRBV6-5; 8 bases agree with TRBD1. V lost 4 bases to trimming and J lost 7 bases; unmatched junction nucleotides: 8. This CDR3 region has 14 residues. CDR1 is MNHEY and CDR2 is SVGAGI in the germline V gene.

This rearrangement joins TRBV5-1 to TRBJ1-2; maybe TRBD1 (6 bases). With 0 bases removed from V and 4 bases from J, the gap between germline ends came to 10 bases. The germline gives CDR1 SGHRS, CDR2 YFSETQ. The CDR3 sequence is 14 residues long. The CDR3: CASSLGQEIYGYTF. The CDR3 bases are TGCGCCAGCAGCTTGGGACAGGAGATCTATGGCTACACCTTC.

The chain carries TRBV2 and TRBJ2-3; TRBD2 is a possible D gene (6 bases). CDR1 SNHLY and CDR2 FYNNEI come from the germline V gene. This CDR3 comprises 14 residues. V was clipped by 6 bases and J by 2 bases, with 12 bases between them. CDR3 nucleotides: TGTGCCAGCAGATTTAGCGGCGTCACAGATACGCAGTATTTT. This translates into CASRFSGVTDTQYF. Variable domain in full (rest from reference TRBV2 and TRBJ2-3): EPEVTQTPSHQVTQMGQEVILRCVPISNHLYFYWYRQILGQKVEFLVSFYNNEISEKSEIFDDQFSVERPDGSNFTLKIRSTKLEDSAMYFCASRFSGVTDTQYFGPGTRLTVL.

The chain links TRBV9 to TRBJ2-1; a weak D match, TRBD2 (6 bases). The CDR3 is 16 residues long. Trimming pared 2 bases from V and 0 bases from J, leaving 12 bases between. In germline, CDR1 is SGDLS, CDR2 YYNGEE. The CDR3 sequence: CASSVDTSPSYNEQFF. The CDR3 DNA reads TGTGCCAGCAGCGTTGACACTAGCCCCTCCTACAATGAGCAGTTCTTC.

This chain joins TRBV15 and TRBJ1-4; D remains ambiguous. CDR1 and CDR2 (germline): LNHNV, YYDKDF (reference sequence). There are 14 residues in the CDR3. V was clipped by 3 bases and J by 6 bases, with 11 bases between them. The CDR3 is CATSRSLSDEKLFF. CDR3 sequence (DNA): TGTGCCACCAGCAGGAGCCTGTCCGATGAAAAACTGTTTTTT.

The CDR3, as DNA: TGCGCCAGCAGCCTTGACAGGGCGAGCACTGAAGCTTTCTTT. Its protein product is CASSLDRASTEAFF. V gene TRBV4-3 combines with J gene TRBJ1-1; 7 nucleotides align to TRBD1. The CDR3 totals 14 residues. Losses at the gene ends were 4 bases for V and 4 bases for J; bases not matched to a gene: 6. Germline assignment: CDR1 LGHNA and CDR2 YSLEER.

This clone appeared a single time. The J gene is TRBJ2-1, the V gene TRBV29-1; unclear D gene. This CDR3 is built from 14 residues. Trimming cost V 2 bases and J 3 bases, with 11 bases left between them. Germline-derived CDR1 and CDR2 are SQVTM and ANQGSEA. The chain's CDR3 is CSVESPGNYNEQFF. The CDR3 DNA is TGCAGCGTTGAATCACCGGGTAACTACAATGAGCAGTTCTTC.

The rearrangement joins TRBV5-1 to TRBJ2-7; 7 nucleotides agree with TRBD2. The germline V gene encodes CDR1 SGHRS and CDR2 YFSETQ. CDR3 length: 15 residues. The V segment lost 5 bases and the J segment 1 base; nucleotides outside the gene matches: 9. CDR3: CASSPLAGASYEQYF. The CDR3 DNA is TGCGCCAGCAGTCCACTTGCGGGAGCTTCCTACGAGCAGTACTTC.

The chain joins TRBV27 to TRBJ1-1; a possible D gene is TRBD1 (6 bases). The CDR3 is 14 residues long. Trimming stripped 2 bases from V and 3 bases from J, with 10 bases between. From germline, CDR1 is MNHEY and CDR2 SMNVEV (reference sequence). The CDR3 nucleotides read TGTGCCAGCAGTTTACCCGGACAGTACACTGAAGCTTTCTTT. The encoded protein is CASSLPGQYTEAFF.

The rearrangement links TRBV18 to TRBJ1-1; 7 positions agree with TRBD1. Germline trimming cut 5 bases from V and 0 bases from J; bases unmatched to any gene: 12. The CDR3 sequence is 17 residues long. From germline, CDR1 is KGHSH and CDR2 LQKENI. The DNA of the CDR3 is TGTGCCAGCTCATCTTACAGGGGAGAAGGGTTGAACACTGAAGCTTTCTTT. It yields the protein CASSSYRGEGLNTEAFF.